Listed here are 24 T cell receptor beta chains from one sample, sequenced in a study of T-cell reconstitution after alpha-beta-depleted transplantation in children. It was with unique molecular identifiers that the TCRbeta library was prepared. TCRdb reanalysed the PCR reads using MiXCR and keeps one entry per CDR3 protein. The sample carries about 400,000 distinct CDR3 sequences, roughly 15% recorded once. The sample consisted of PBMCs, mostly from graft donor cells, taken 360 days after TCRalphabeta/CD19-depleted stem cell transplant. The receptors derive from a boy in the first two years of life who had a stem cell transplant for Wiskott-Aldrich syndrome, so the T cells may come from the graft donor.

The chain uses TRBV5-1 and TRBJ2-5, with 7 bases fitting TRBD1. The ends lost 7 bases at V and 2 bases at J; junction bases unmatched: 8. This CDR3 has 14 residues. Per germline, CDR1 SGHRS and CDR2 YFSETQ. CDR3 sequence: CASALMGQQETQYF. In DNA form, the CDR3 reads TGCGCCAGCGCCCTGATGGGACAGCAAGAGACCCAGTACTTC.

This clonotype was seen a single time. The chain uses TRBV18 and TRBJ1-6; a possible D gene is TRBD1 (6 bases). Germline lookup yields CDR1 KGHSH and CDR2 LQKENI. V shed 3 bases and J shed 5 bases, with 14 bases lying between them. The CDR3 sequence is 16 residues long. CDR3 loop: CASSPRGEGDNSPLHF. CDR3 in DNA: TGTGCCAGCTCACCTCGGGGAGAGGGGGATAATTCACCCCTCCACTTT. The variable domain in full, with the rest retrieved from reference TRBV18 and TRBJ1-6, is NAGVMQNPRHLVRRRGQEARLRCSPMKGHSHVYWYRQLPEEGLKFMVYLQKENIIDESGMPKERFSAEFPKEGPSILRIQQVVRGDSAAYFCASSPRGEGDNSPLHFGNGTRLTVT.

Only a few counts were recorded for this clonotype. The chain employs TRBV7-9 and TRBJ2-7; D remains ambiguous. Trimming stripped 5 bases from V and 7 bases from J, with 12 bases between. The germline V gene encodes CDR1 SEHNR and CDR2 FQNEAQ (reference sequence). This CDR3 contains 12 residues. This chain's CDR3 is CASSPPGAEQYF. For the CDR3, the DNA is TGTGCCAGCAGCCCCCCAGGAGCAGAGCAGTACTTC.

In this sample, this clonotype turned up many times. The chain carries TRBV29-1 and TRBJ2-4, with D unclear. The CDR3 length is 13 residues. V lost 6 bases to trimming and J lost 0 bases, with 9 bases between them. Per germline, CDR1 SQVTM and CDR2 ANQGSEA. CDR3 bases: TGCAGCGTAGTGGACCTAGCCAAAAACATTCAGTACTTC. Translation gives CSVVDLAKNIQYF.

The table lists this clonotype with many counts. The V call is TRBV4-1, the J call TRBJ2-5, with TRBD1 identical over 8 bases. J gave up 1 base and V 3 bases, and 7 bases lay outside the gene matches. There are 16 residues in the CDR3. CDR1 is MGHRA, CDR2 YSYEKL, per germline. CDR3 sequence: CASSQERQGRQETQYF. The CDR3 DNA is TGCGCCAGCAGCCAGGAGAGACAGGGGCGCCAAGAGACCCAGTACTTC.

V and J are TRBV10-1 and TRBJ2-3, with 11 positions matching TRBD1. V lost 3 bases, J lost 5 bases, and 7 bases stayed unmatched. Per germline, CDR1 WNHNN and CDR2 SYGVQD (reference sequence). The CDR3 consists of 16 residues. In DNA, the CDR3 is TGCGCCAGCAGTGACCCCGGGACAGGGGGTATAGATACGCAGTATTTT. As protein: CASSDPGTGGIDTQYF.

The sample holds a few counts of this clonotype. The J gene is TRBJ2-1, the V gene TRBV18; TRBD2 aligns across 11 bases. V trimming: 8 bases; J trimming: 9 bases; junction bases outside the gene matches: 12. Germline CDR1 and CDR2: KGHSH and LQKENI. The CDR3 runs 15 residues. Here the CDR3 DNA reads TGTGCCAGCGGACGACTAGCGGGGACCGACGGTGAGCAGTTCTTC. It is translated as CASGRLAGTDGEQFF.

This clonotype appeared a few times. The chain couples TRBV10-3 to TRBJ2-7; D remains ambiguous. The germline V and J ends were trimmed by 0 bases and 2 bases, with 17 bases remaining between them. The CDR3 is 17 amino acids. Germline V CDR1 and CDR2: ENHRY, SYGVKD. The CDR3 is CAISESKVVYPPYEQYF. CDR3 DNA sequence: TGTGCCATCAGTGAGTCGAAGGTGGTTTATCCTCCCTACGAGCAGTACTTC.

V and J are TRBV7-9 and TRBJ2-7; D gene ambiguous. This CDR3 region has 14 residues. Trimming took 4 bases from V and 2 from J, leaving 12 bases between them. Germline CDR1 SEHNR, CDR2 FQNEAQ (reference sequence). CDR3 DNA: TGTGCCAGCAGCTCTGGCAGGTCTGCCTACGAGCAGTACTTC. Protein sequence: CASSSGRSAYEQYF. Filled out from reference TRBV7-9 and TRBJ2-7, the complete variable domain reads DTGVSQNPRHKITKRGQNVTFRCDPISEHNRLYWYRQTLGQGPEFLTYFQNEAQLEKSRLLSDRFSAERPKGSFSTLEIQRTEQGDSAMYLCASSSGRSAYEQYFGPGTRLTVT.

This clonotype was counted only a few times. This rearrangement joins TRBV12-3 or TRBV12-4 to TRBJ2-1; 8 bases match TRBD1. Losses at the gene ends were 4 bases for V and 5 bases for J; bases not matched to a gene: 22. This CDR3 comprises 20 residues. The CDR3 nucleotides read TGTGCCAGCAGTTACGACCCGGGACAGGCGGCGAAGGGAGACAACAATGAGCAGTTCTTC. It translates to CASSYDPGQAAKGDNNEQFF.

This clonotype has a handful of counts. The chain is built from TRBV25-1 and TRBJ2-3, with 9 positions matching TRBD2. Trimming removed 1 base from V and 2 bases from J; junction bases left unmatched: 4. CDR1 MGHDK and CDR2 SYGVNS come from the germline V gene. There are 16 residues in the CDR3. CDR3 nucleotide sequence: TGTGCCAGCAGTGAATTCCTAGCGGGGATCACAGATACGCAGTATTTT. It encodes CASSEFLAGITDTQYF.

This clonotype was seen ten or more times. The chain couples TRBV6-5 to TRBJ2-7, with a possible D match to TRBD1 (6 bases). CDR3 length: 14 amino acids. Looked up from germline, CDR1 is MNHEY and CDR2 is SVGAGI. V dropped 0 bases and J dropped 2 bases, with 8 bases sitting between them. The CDR3 region has the DNA TGTGCCAGCAGTTACTCTGCAGGGGCCTACGAGCAGTACTTC. Protein sequence: CASSYSAGAYEQYF.

The rearrangement joins TRBV20-1 to TRBJ2-1, with D possibly being TRBD1 (6 bases). CDR1 and CDR2 (germline): DFQATT, SNEGSKA (reference sequence). The V end was cut by 2 bases, the J end by 7 bases, with 12 bases between. The CDR3 has 13 residues. The CDR3 DNA reads as TGCAGTGCTAGAACAGGGTTTATGAATGAGCAGTTCTTC. Its protein product is CSARTGFMNEQFF.

The rearrangement joins TRBV6-5 to TRBJ2-7; a possible D gene is TRBD1 (5 bases). Germline CDR1 MNHEY, CDR2 SVGAGI. The CDR3 runs 15 residues. Trimming pared 4 bases from V and 5 bases from J, leaving 18 bases between. The CDR3 nucleotides read TGTGCCAGCAGTTCCCCAGGGCTCAGTTGGGACGAGCAGTACTTC. It encodes CASSSPGLSWDEQYF.

The chain combines TRBV7-2 with TRBJ2-5; 11 nucleotides align to TRBD2. The CDR3 is 16 amino acids. Germline loops: CDR1 SGHTA, CDR2 FQGNSA. After removal of 3 bases from V and 4 bases from J, the junction contained 7 bases not matched to a gene. CDR3 nucleotide sequence: TGTGCCAGCAGCTTCTTTCTAGCGGGAGGAGGAGAGACCCAGTACTTC. It specifies CASSFFLAGGGETQYF.

J is TRBJ2-5 and V is TRBV5-8; D perhaps matches TRBD2 (6 bases). Trimming removed 4 bases from V and 4 bases from J, with 20 bases in between. CDR1 is SGHTS and CDR2 is YDEGEE in the germline V gene. This CDR3 has 16 amino acids. CDR3 protein: CASSPGDFWGRETQYF. DNA for the CDR3: TGTGCCAGCAGCCCGGGGGACTTTTGGGGCAGAGAGACCCAGTACTTC. The full variable domain, completed using reference TRBV5-8 and TRBJ2-5, is EAGVTQSPTHLIKTRGQQATLRCSPISGHTSVYWYQQALGLGLQFLLWYDEGEERNRGNFPPRFSGRQFPNYSSELNVNALELEDSALYLCASSPGDFWGRETQYFGPGTRLLVL.

This clonotype was recorded many times. This sequence joins TRBV12-3 or TRBV12-4 and TRBJ2-3; D is undetermined. V lost 8 bases and J lost 4, with 10 bases in between. The CDR3 totals 12 residues. CDR3 sequence (DNA): TGTGCCAGCTCTGTCCCGGCAGATACGCAGTATTTT. As protein: CASSVPADTQYF.

This clonotype has a count of ten or more. V gene TRBV29-1 combines with J gene TRBJ1-2; tentative D call: TRBD1 (5 bases). This CDR3 spans 13 amino acids. Germline assignment: CDR1 SQVTM and CDR2 ANQGSEA. Between the trimmed V and J ends, which lost 2 bases and 8 bases, there was a span of 15 bases. The CDR3 DNA reads TGCAGCGTTGAACGGGACGGCCTTTTGGGCTACACCTTC. Translated: CSVERDGLLGYTF.

The CDR3 DNA reads TGTGCCAGCAGCTTGGGGGACTACCTAGGAGATACGCAGTATTTT. Translation gives CASSLGDYLGDTQYF. J is TRBJ2-3 and V is TRBV7-9; TRBD2 matches at 7 bases. This CDR3 region has 15 residues. The trim removed 3 bases at V and 5 bases at J, leaving 8 bases unmatched. CDR1 SEHNR and CDR2 FQNEAQ come from the germline V gene (reference sequence).

The chain is built from TRBV28 and TRBJ1-4; a weak D match, TRBD1 (6 bases). CDR1 is MDHEN and CDR2 is SYDVKM in the germline V gene. The CDR3 consists of 13 residues. The V end was cut by 11 bases, the J end by 4 bases, with 14 bases between. The CDR3 coding sequence is TGTGCCTCCCGGGGGGCGAATAATGAAAAACTGTTTTTT. Amino acid sequence: CASRGANNEKLFF.

The chain employs TRBV7-2 and TRBJ1-2, with TRBD1 matching 9 bases. The germline V gene encodes CDR1 SGHTA and CDR2 FQGNSA. The CDR3 loop spans 15 amino acids. The junction had 9 bases not matched to a gene; V was cut back by 3 bases and J by 7 bases. CDR3 protein: CASSFGQGKKGGYTF. In DNA, the CDR3 is TGTGCCAGCAGCTTTGGACAGGGGAAAAAAGGTGGCTACACCTTC.

The J gene is TRBJ2-7, the V gene TRBV28, with 9 bases identical to TRBD1. The CDR3 runs 12 residues. CDR1 is MDHEN, CDR2 SYDVKM, per germline. V was pared by 11 bases and J by 6 bases, with 8 bases of the junction left unmatched. CDR3 loop: CACETGGREQYF. The CDR3 DNA reads TGTGCCTGCGAGACAGGGGGTCGCGAGCAGTACTTC.

The V gene is TRBV2, the J gene TRBJ1-4, with D hard to call. Trimming removed 6 bases from V and 8 bases from J, with 4 bases in between. CDR3 length equals 10 residues. Looked up from germline, CDR1 is SNHLY and CDR2 is FYNNEI. CDR3 bases: TGTGCCAGCAGAGGGGAAAAACTGTTTTTT. As protein: CASRGEKLFF.

J is TRBJ1-2 and V is TRBV20-1; D not resolved. Per the germline V gene, CDR1 is DFQATT and CDR2 is SNEGSKA (reference sequence). V was cut by 0 bases and J by 0 bases, with 8 bases left in between. The CDR3 loop spans 14 amino acids. The chain's CDR3 is CSARDSPANYGYTF. The CDR3 DNA follows: TGCAGTGCTAGAGATTCCCCAGCTAACTATGGCTACACCTTC.